A selection of T cell receptor beta chains follows, all from one sample in a study of blood T cell repertoires in COVID-19. Sequencing used immunoSEQ multiplex PCR; TCRdb keeps in-frame clones, though not all of them. This sample has approximately 190,000 clones, with about 88% found just once. The specimen sequenced was peripheral blood. These receptors all stem from a man aged 35 to 55 with active or convalescent COVID-19. Each CDR3 is given with its conserved first and last residue. A D gene is named only where the DNA matches it firmly.

D	V	J	length	DNA	CDR3
-	TRBV15	TRBJ1-6	12	TGTGCCACCAGTAGAGCGAATTCACCCCTCCACTTT	CATSRANSPLHF
TRBD2	TRBV5-1	TRBJ2-1	15	TGCGCCAGCAGCCCTGGGACTAGCGGGGACAATGAGCAGTTCTTC	CASSPGTSGDNEQFF
-	TRBV24-1	TRBJ1-5	14	TGTGCCACCAGTGAGCCCCCCGAGTCTCAGCCCCAGCATTTT	CATSEPPESQPQHF
-	TRBV19	TRBJ2-5	14	TGTGCCAGTAGTATACTACTAGGCCAAGAGACCCAGTACTTC	CASSILLGQETQYF
TRBD2	TRBV30	TRBJ2-3	17	TGTGCCTGGACCCGAAGCGGGAGTCGACAACCGTGGGATACGCAGTATTTT	CAWTRSGSRQPWDTQYF
TRBD1	TRBV3-1/TRBV3-2	TRBJ2-7	15	TGTGCCAGCAGCCAATCGGACAGGGGGCTCTACGAGCAGTACTTC	CASSQSDRGLYEQYF
-	TRBV27	TRBJ2-6	15	TGTGCCAGCACCCTAGACGGCTCTGGGGCCAACGTCCTGACTTTC	CASTLDGSGANVLTF
-	TRBV27	TRBJ2-3	14	TGTGCCAGCAGTTCGCGGGGAGACACAGATACGCAGTATTTT	CASSSRGDTDTQYF
-	TRBV25-1	TRBJ1-1	13	TGTGCCAGCAGAAGCCAAACGAACACTGAAGCTTTCTTT	CASRSQTNTEAFF
TRBD2	TRBV5-1	TRBJ2-3	16	TGCGCCAGCAGCTTGGGCCTAGCGGGTGGCACAGATACGCAGTATTTT	CASSLGLAGGTDTQYF
TRBD1	TRBV5-1	TRBJ2-5	15	TGCGCCAGCAGCTCAGGACAGGGCAGAGGAGAGACCCAGTACTTC	CASSSGQGRGETQYF
TRBD1	TRBV2	TRBJ2-3	14	TGTGCCAGCAGTTTGGACAGGGGAGCAGATACGCAGTATTTT	CASSLDRGADTQYF
-	TRBV5-1	TRBJ2-7	14	TGCGCCAGCAGCTTGGAGGGGATCCCCTACGAGCAGTACTTC	CASSLEGIPYEQYF
TRBD1	TRBV11-2	TRBJ1-1	16	TGTGCCAGCAGCCCGCGTCAGGGGGCAATTCACACTGAAGCTTTCTTT	CASSPRQGAIHTEAFF